These 18 T cell receptor beta chains were sequenced from one sample in a study of blood T cell repertoires in COVID-19. TCRdb's copy holds only in-frame clones and misses some; the assay was immunoSEQ multiplex PCR. The data hold some 120,000 clones, with about 85% observed a single time. Sequencing input: peripheral blood. Receptors originate from a man at least 80 years old with active or convalescent COVID-19.

The V gene is TRBV12-5, the J gene TRBJ2-2; 7 nucleotides match TRBD1. Germline V gene sequence: CDR1 LGHNT, CDR2 FRNRAP. V lost 0 bases to trimming and J lost 5 bases; unmatched junction nucleotides: 24. This CDR3 contains 22 residues. CDR3 sequence reads: CASGLVQTRDRRWGMETGELFF. CDR3 bases: TGTGCTAGTGGTTTGGTACAAACCCGGGACAGACGATGGGGGATGGAAACCGGGGAGCTGTTTTTT.

Here the CDR3 DNA reads TGTGCCAGCAGTAGTAGGCCTAGCGGTCATAACTGGGGGACAGATACGCAGTATTTT. Its protein is CASSSRPSGHNWGTDTQYF. This chain connects TRBV2 to TRBJ2-3; 7 bases fit TRBD2. The CDR3 has 19 amino acids. J gave up 3 bases and V 5 bases, and 20 bases lay outside the gene matches. From germline, CDR1 is SNHLY and CDR2 FYNNEI.

V is TRBV18 and J is TRBJ2-3; D not certain. CDR1 KGHSH and CDR2 LQKENI come from the germline V gene. The CDR3 covers 13 residues. Deletions cut 3 bases from V and 6 bases from J, with 10 bases between. CDR3 sequence (DNA): TGTGCCAGCTCACCGATCCTTAGTGATACGCAGTATTTT. Encoded protein: CASSPILSDTQYF.

CDR3 bases: TGTGCCAGCAGCTTAACAGCAAATACGCAGTATTTT. This gives the protein CASSLTANTQYF. This chain uses TRBV7-2 with TRBJ2-3; D unclear. V shed 2 bases and J shed 7 bases, with 7 bases lying between them. The CDR3 length is 12 residues. Germline loops: CDR1 SGHTA, CDR2 FQGNSA.

The chain combines TRBV24-1 with TRBJ2-1, with 7 bases aligning to TRBD2. This CDR3 is 14 amino acids long. The junction had 2 bases not matched to a gene; V was cut back by 7 bases and J by 0 bases. Germline values: CDR1 KGHDR, CDR2 SFDVKD. CDR3 nucleotide sequence: TGTGCCACCAGATCGGGGGGCTCCTACAATGAGCAGTTCTTC. Protein: CATRSGGSYNEQFF.

V is TRBV2 and J is TRBJ2-7; 7 bases map to TRBD1. The CDR3 has 12 amino acids. The V gene end was trimmed by 7 bases and the J gene end by 5 bases; junction bases not matched to a gene: 5. Germline CDR1 is SNHLY and CDR2 is FYNNEI. Here the CDR3 reads CASKGGWDEQYF. The DNA for the CDR3 is TGTGCCAGCAAAGGGGGCTGGGACGAGCAGTACTTC.

V gene TRBV5-8 combines with J gene TRBJ1-2; unclear D gene. The CDR3 spans 13 residues. Trimming cost V 0 bases and J 1 base, with 4 bases left between them. Germline loops: CDR1 SGHTS, CDR2 YDEGEE. This chain's CDR3 is CASSLADNYGYTF. CDR3 in DNA: TGTGCCAGCAGCTTGGCAGATAACTATGGCTACACCTTC.

This chain links TRBV27 with TRBJ2-5; D perhaps matches TRBD2 (7 bases). The CDR3 contains 12 residues. Germline V CDR1 and CDR2: MNHEY, SMNVEV (reference sequence). Trimming removed 8 bases at V and 1 base at J, with 8 bases between. CDR3 region: CASRGAQETQYF. In DNA form, the CDR3 reads TGTGCCAGCCGGGGGGCCCAAGAGACCCAGTACTTC.

The V call is TRBV7-2, the J call TRBJ1-5; 8 nucleotides agree with TRBD1. Looked up from germline, CDR1 is SGHTA and CDR2 is FQGNSA. Trimming removed 6 bases from V and 3 bases from J; junction bases left unmatched: 4. The CDR3 sequence is 14 residues long. CDR3 DNA: TGTGCCAGCAGGCGGACAGGGAACAATCAGCCCCAGCATTTT. This sequence encodes CASRRTGNNQPQHF.

This chain links TRBV7-2 with TRBJ2-2; tentative D call: TRBD1 (6 bases). The CDR3 covers 12 residues. Trimming pared 5 bases from V and 6 bases from J, leaving 7 bases between. Germline lookup yields CDR1 SGHTA and CDR2 FQGNSA. DNA for the CDR3: TGTGCCAGCAGCCCAGGGGCCGGGGAGCTGTTTTTT. This sequence encodes CASSPGAGELFF.

This CDR3 is CASSLTLAGARLAATDTQYF. The CDR3 nucleotides read TGCGCCAGCAGCCTGACTTTGGCAGGGGCAAGACTAGCGGCCACAGATACGCAGTATTTT. V and J are TRBV5-1 and TRBJ2-3, with 9 positions matching TRBD2. The CDR3 length is 20 residues. J gave up 2 bases and V 4 bases, and 20 bases lay outside the gene matches. Germline V gives CDR1 SGHRS, CDR2 YFSETQ.

V gene TRBV11-2 combines with J gene TRBJ2-3; D not resolved. Trimming removed 2 bases from V and 2 bases from J, with 11 bases in between. The CDR3 extends over 15 amino acids. In germline, CDR1 is SGHAT, CDR2 FQNNGV. The CDR3 loop is CASSLRGSLTDTQYF. CDR3 nucleotide sequence: TGTGCCAGCAGCTTACGTGGTAGCCTCACAGATACGCAGTATTTT. The full variable domain, its missing parts supplied by reference TRBV11-2 and TRBJ2-3, is EAGVAQSPRYKIIEKRQSVAFWCNPISGHATLYWYQQILGQGPKLLIQFQNNGVVDDSQLPKDRFSAERLKGVDSTLKIQPAKLEDSAVYLCASSLRGSLTDTQYFGPGTRLTVL.

The V gene is TRBV18, the J gene TRBJ2-5; D may be TRBD2 (5 bases). The CDR3 is 13 amino acids. Per germline, CDR1 KGHSH and CDR2 LQKENI. Trimming cost V 6 bases and J 1 base, with 9 bases left between them. As DNA, the CDR3 is TGTGCCAGCTCGCGGACTTTCCAAGAGACCCAGTACTTC. Translating gives CASSRTFQETQYF.

The V gene is TRBV10-3, the J gene TRBJ1-1, with a possible D match to TRBD1 (5 bases). The germline CDR1 and CDR2 sequences are ENHRY and SYGVKD. The CDR3 runs to 12 residues. V was shortened by 3 bases and J by 5 bases, with 7 bases between the two germline ends. The CDR3 is CAISDRATEAFF. CDR3 coding DNA: TGTGCCATCAGTGACAGGGCTACTGAAGCTTTCTTT.

The V gene is TRBV27, the J gene TRBJ1-6; 7 positions agree with TRBD1. This CDR3 contains 14 residues. Germline V gene data show CDR1 as MNHEY and CDR2 as SMNVEV (reference sequence). V lost 6 bases to trimming and J lost 5 bases; unmatched junction nucleotides: 4. CDR3: CASRIGTDNSPLHF. CDR3 DNA sequence: TGTGCCAGCAGAATCGGGACAGATAATTCACCCCTCCACTTT.

The chain uses TRBV24-1 and TRBJ2-3; TRBD1 matches 10 bases. The CDR3 length is 17 residues. Germline V gene data show CDR1 as KGHDR and CDR2 as SFDVKD. Germline trimming cut 2 bases from V and 3 bases from J; bases unmatched to any gene: 7. The CDR3 nucleotides read TGTGCCACCAGTGATTCGGGACAGGGGATTGGGACAGATACGCAGTATTTT. Translated, it gives CATSDSGQGIGTDTQYF.

The chain couples TRBV28 to TRBJ1-3, with TRBD1 as a possible D gene (5 bases). The CDR3 runs to 14 residues. With 2 bases removed from V and 2 bases from J, the gap between germline ends came to 7 bases. The V gene's germline CDR1 is MDHEN and CDR2 SYDVKM. Here the CDR3 reads CASSLARAGNTIYF. The CDR3 coding sequence is TGTGCCAGCAGTTTAGCCAGGGCTGGAAACACCATATATTTT.

The gene calls are TRBV10-3 and TRBJ2-1; D might be TRBD2 (6 bases). The germline V and J ends were trimmed by 1 base and 5 bases, with 6 bases remaining between them. The germline gives CDR1 ENHRY, CDR2 SYGVKD. The CDR3 is 13 amino acids. CDR3 DNA sequence: TGTGCCATCAGTGAGTGGGAGGACAATGAGCAGTTCTTC. It is translated as CAISEWEDNEQFF.